This T cell receptor beta chain derives from a study of blood T cell repertoires in COVID-19. Study-level background: Material from acute and convalescent COVID-19 was sourced from the United States, Italy and Spain. In each case, the material was cDNA or gDNA derived from T cells, B-cell-depleted T cells, or PBMCs.

This CDR3 region has 13 residues. Trimming took 5 bases from V and 10 from J, leaving 12 bases between them. CDR1 and CDR2 from the germline V gene are MNHEY and SMNVEV (reference sequence). Authors' analysis steps: Nucleated cell counts were estimated from reference gene primer amplification. The table came from immunoSEQ multiplex PCR; TCRdb's copy has only in-frame clones and leaves some out. V and J calls and clone size follow that table, whereas D and trimming were derived from the DNA. The sample has roughly 120,000 clones, just under 85% seen once; the top ten hold about 8%. This TCR derives from a man in his 70s with active or convalescent COVID-19. The sequenced sample consisted of peripheral blood. The chain employs TRBV27 and TRBJ1-6, with D possibly TRBD1 on 6 matching bases. CDR3 coding DNA: TGTGCCAGCAGTCTCCGGGACAACTCACCCCTCCACTTT. Protein product: CASSLRDNSPLHF.